These T cell receptor beta chains were read from a single sample in a study of response to subunit inactivated influenza vaccine. One entry per CDR3 protein results from TCRdb running MiXCR on the RT-PCR reads. The sample yields about 700,000 distinct CDR3 sequences, 14% seen once. The sequencing used PBMCs from blood, collected roughly 15 days before vaccination. The receptors shown here come from a man aged 50-60 years who received an inactivated influenza vaccine. The CDR3 runs from the conserved cysteine through the conserved F or W. D genes are given only for firm matches. Size is stated for part of the rows, as once, few or many counts, or as a class when the clone is expanded.

d_call	cdr3_length	v_call	clone_size	j_call	cdr3_aa	cdr3_nt
NA	12	TRBV10-1	NA	TRBJ2-3	CASSASSDTQYF	TGCGCCAGCAGTGCCTCCTCGGATACGCAGTATTTT
TRBD2	18	TRBV4-1	few	TRBJ2-3	CASSQIGRGLAGSDTQYF	TGCGCCAGCAGCCAAATAGGGAGGGGACTAGCGGGGTCAGATACGCAGTATTTT
TRBD1	13	TRBV11-2	many	TRBJ1-2	CASSFDRANGYTF	TGTGCCAGCAGCTTCGACAGGGCTAATGGCTACACCTTC
NA	13	TRBV7-8	NA	TRBJ2-7	CASQLGGHYEQYF	TGTGCCAGTCAATTAGGGGGGCACTACGAGCAGTACTTC
NA	14	TRBV10-3	NA	TRBJ1-1	CAISELWTRIEAFF	TGTGCCATCAGTGAGTTATGGACAAGAATCGAAGCTTTCTTT
NA	11	TRBV20-1	NA	TRBJ2-4	CSAKPSSRQYF	TGCAGTGCTAAACCCTCGTCGAGACAGTACTTC
NA	15	TRBV4-3	NA	TRBJ2-5	CASSQDVAYQETQYF	TGCGCCAGCAGCCAAGATGTCGCGTACCAAGAGACCCAGTACTTC
TRBD1	16	TRBV15	many	TRBJ2-2	CATSRRDSSNTGELFF	TGTGCCACCAGCAGGAGGGACAGCTCAAACACCGGGGAGCTGTTTTTT
NA	16	TRBV6-5	few	TRBJ2-4	CASSYSGVSIKHIQYF	TGTGCCAGCAGTTACTCGGGAGTTTCAATCAAGCACATTCAGTACTTC
NA	15	TRBV3-1	NA	TRBJ2-7	CASSQAQDTAYEQYF	TGTGCCAGCAGCCAAGCCCAAGACACAGCCTACGAGCAGTACTTC
TRBD1	15	TRBV5-5	NA	TRBJ2-5	CASSLDRGRWETQYF	TGTGCCAGCAGCCTGGACAGGGGGCGGTGGGAGACCCAGTACTTC
NA	15	TRBV11-1	NA	TRBJ1-1	CASSGRSGSDTEAFF	TGTGCCAGCAGCGGAAGAAGTGGCTCGGACACTGAAGCTTTCTTT
NA	15	TRBV7-2	few	TRBJ2-2	CASSLVNTNTGELFF	TGTGCCAGCAGCTTAGTTAACACGAACACCGGGGAGCTGTTTTTT
NA	8	TRBV7-9	few	TRBJ2-5	CASSGMDF	TGTGCCAGCAGCGGGATGGACTTC
TRBD2	16	TRBV6-1	NA	TRBJ2-3	CASSRLAGVHTDTQYF	TGTGCCAGCAGTAGACTAGCGGGGGTCCACACAGATACGCAGTATTTT
NA	14	TRBV20-1	NA	TRBJ2-3	CSAPGALSTDTQYF	TGCAGTGCCCCCGGGGCCCTTAGCACAGATACGCAGTATTTT
TRBD2	17	TRBV12-3/TRBV12-4	NA	TRBJ2-1	CASSLITGLAGHNEQFF	TGTGCCAGCAGTTTAATCACGGGACTAGCGGGGCACAATGAGCAGTTCTTC
TRBD1	15	TRBV15	few	TRBJ1-4	CGTSRAAGGDEKLFF	TGTGGCACCAGCAGAGCGGCAGGGGGGGATGAAAAACTGTTTTTT
TRBD1	13	TRBV29-1	few	TRBJ1-1	CSVSGTENTEAFF	TGCAGCGTTTCCGGGACAGAGAACACTGAAGCTTTCTTT
TRBD2	16	TRBV6-2/TRBV6-3	few	TRBJ2-1	CASRLRDSGSYNEQFF	TGTGCCAGCAGGCTAAGAGATAGCGGGTCCTACAATGAGCAGTTCTTC
TRBD2	14	TRBV29-1	NA	TRBJ2-1	CSVDLAGKANEQFF	TGCAGCGTTGATCTAGCGGGGAAAGCCAATGAGCAGTTCTTC
NA	15	TRBV4-2	NA	TRBJ2-5	CASSQVTSYQETQYF	TGTGCCAGCAGCCAAGTAACATCCTACCAAGAGACCCAGTACTTC
NA	15	TRBV4-1	NA	TRBJ1-2	CASSPTDGGARGYTF	TGCGCCAGCAGCCCCACCGATGGGGGGGCGCGGGGCTACACCTTC
NA	14	TRBV20-1	NA	TRBJ1-1	CSARDFRGLNEAFF	TGCAGTGCTAGAGATTTCAGGGGCTTGAATGAAGCTTTCTTT
NA	13	TRBV4-3	NA	TRBJ1-4	CASSPPEIEKLFF	TGCGCCAGCAGCCCTCCGGAGATTGAAAAACTGTTTTTT
NA	13	TRBV5-1	few	TRBJ2-1	CASSGAWGDEQFF	TGCGCCAGCAGCGGCGCATGGGGGGATGAGCAGTTCTTC
TRBD2	13	TRBV10-3	few	TRBJ2-3	CAIRWTRADTQYF	TGTGCCATCAGATGGACTAGGGCAGATACGCAGTATTTT
TRBD1	13	TRBV6-2/TRBV6-3	NA	TRBJ2-5	CASATRGIETQYF	TGTGCCAGCGCAACCAGGGGGATCGAGACCCAGTACTTC
NA	14	TRBV9	NA	TRBJ2-7	CASSVGRSSYEQYF	TGTGCCAGCAGCGTAGGCAGGAGCTCCTACGAGCAGTACTTC
NA	15	TRBV4-3	few	TRBJ2-7	CASSQAPGASYEQYF	TGCGCCAGCAGCCAAGCCCCCGGGGCCTCCTACGAGCAGTACTTC
NA	14	TRBV12-3/TRBV12-4	few	TRBJ2-1	CASSLQSGYNEQFF	TGTGCCAGCAGTCTTCAGAGTGGATACAATGAGCAGTTCTTC
NA	15	TRBV4-2	NA	TRBJ1-1	CASSQELLGGTEAFF	TGTGCCAGCAGCCAAGAGCTATTGGGGGGCACTGAAGCTTTCTTT
NA	15	TRBV4-3	many	TRBJ2-7	CASSQDPSGFYEQYF	TGCGCCAGCAGCCAAGACCCCTCTGGCTTCTACGAGCAGTACTTC
NA	13	TRBV5-1	many	TRBJ2-1	CASSLASYNEQFF	TGCGCCAGCAGCTTGGCCAGCTACAATGAGCAGTTCTTC
NA	12	TRBV2	NA	TRBJ1-5	CASSEQGQPQHF	TGTGCCAGCAGTGAGCAGGGTCAGCCCCAGCATTTT
NA	16	TRBV6-5	NA	TRBJ2-1	CASSYASQADYNEQFF	TGTGCCAGCAGTTACGCGTCTCAGGCAGACTACAATGAGCAGTTCTTC
TRBD2	15	TRBV9	NA	TRBJ2-2	CASSVGGGNTGELFF	TGTGCCAGCAGCGTAGGCGGGGGGAACACCGGGGAGCTGTTTTTT
NA	16	TRBV3-1	few	TRBJ2-1	CASSILSGSSYNEQFF	TGTGCCAGCAGCATCCTGAGCGGAAGCTCCTACAATGAGCAGTTCTTC
NA	14	TRBV6-2/TRBV6-3	NA	TRBJ1-5	CASSYQGPGQPQHF	TGTGCCAGCAGTTATCAGGGGCCCGGTCAGCCCCAGCATTTT
TRBD1	15	TRBV12-3/TRBV12-4	few	TRBJ2-4	CASSVTGLAKNIQYF	TGTGCCAGCAGCGTGACAGGGCTAGCCAAAAACATTCAGTACTTC
NA	14	TRBV5-1	NA	TRBJ2-7	CASSPIAGRQEQYF	TGCGCCAGCAGCCCCATCGCGGGTCGTCAAGAGCAGTACTTC
TRBD2	14	TRBV3-1	NA	TRBJ2-3	CASSKREGRHTQYF	TGTGCCAGCAGCAAGCGGGAGGGCCGCCATACGCAGTATTTT
NA	12	TRBV20-1	few	TRBJ2-7	CSASPNREAQYF	TGCAGTGCTAGCCCCAACAGGGAGGCGCAGTACTTC
TRBD1	14	TRBV10-3	few	TRBJ1-6	CAISLTGENSPLHF	TGTGCCATTTCCCTGACAGGGGAAAATTCACCCCTCCACTTT
NA	16	TRBV2	NA	TRBJ2-5	CASREPRRDLQETQYF	TGTGCCAGCAGAGAGCCGAGGAGGGACCTACAAGAGACCCAGTACTTC
NA	11	TRBV29-1	few	TRBJ2-5	CSGRAVETQYF	TGCAGCGGCAGGGCGGTAGAGACCCAGTACTTC